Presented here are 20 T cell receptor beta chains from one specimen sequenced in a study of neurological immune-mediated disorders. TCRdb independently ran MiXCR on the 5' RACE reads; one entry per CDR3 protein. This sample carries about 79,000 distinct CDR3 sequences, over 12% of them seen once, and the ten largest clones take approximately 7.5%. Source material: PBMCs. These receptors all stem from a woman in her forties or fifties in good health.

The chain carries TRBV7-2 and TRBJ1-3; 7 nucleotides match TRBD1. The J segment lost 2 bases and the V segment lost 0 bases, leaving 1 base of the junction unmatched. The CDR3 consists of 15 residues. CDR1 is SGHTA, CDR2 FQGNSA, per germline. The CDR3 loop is CASSLATGTGNTIYF. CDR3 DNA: TGTGCCAGCAGCTTAGCGACAGGGACTGGAAACACCATATATTTT.

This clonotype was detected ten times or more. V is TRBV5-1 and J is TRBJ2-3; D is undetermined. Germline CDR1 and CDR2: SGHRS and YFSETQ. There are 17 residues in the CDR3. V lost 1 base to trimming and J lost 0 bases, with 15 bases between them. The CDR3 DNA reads TGCGCCAGCAGCTTGTACCAGCTTCCAGCTAGCACAGATACGCAGTATTTT. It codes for CASSLYQLPASTDTQYF.

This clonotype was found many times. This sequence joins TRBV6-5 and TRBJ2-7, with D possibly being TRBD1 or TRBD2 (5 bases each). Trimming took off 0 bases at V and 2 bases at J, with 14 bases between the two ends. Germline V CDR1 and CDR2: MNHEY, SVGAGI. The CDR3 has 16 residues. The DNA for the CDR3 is TGTGCCAGCAGTTACTCGCCGGGACGCACGACCTACGAGCAGTACTTC. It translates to CASSYSPGRTTYEQYF.

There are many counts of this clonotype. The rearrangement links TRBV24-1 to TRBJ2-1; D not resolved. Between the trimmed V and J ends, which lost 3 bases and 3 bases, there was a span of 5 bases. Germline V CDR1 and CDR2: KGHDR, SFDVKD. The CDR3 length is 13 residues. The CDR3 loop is CATSDQDYNEQFF. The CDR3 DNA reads TGTGCCACCAGTGATCAGGACTACAATGAGCAGTTCTTC.

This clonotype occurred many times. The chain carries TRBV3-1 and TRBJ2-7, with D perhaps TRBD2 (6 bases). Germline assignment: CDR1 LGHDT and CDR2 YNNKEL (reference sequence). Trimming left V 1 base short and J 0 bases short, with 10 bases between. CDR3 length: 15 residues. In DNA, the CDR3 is TGTGCCAGCAGCCAAGGCCTTAGCGGCTCCTACGAGCAGTACTTC. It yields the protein CASSQGLSGSYEQYF.

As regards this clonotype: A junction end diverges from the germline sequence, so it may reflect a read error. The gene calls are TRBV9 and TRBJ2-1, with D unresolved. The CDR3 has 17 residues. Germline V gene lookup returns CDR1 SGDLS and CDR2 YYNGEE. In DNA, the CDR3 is TGTGCCAGCAGCGTAGTATCAGGCAGTTCGTCCTACAATGAGCGGTTCTTC. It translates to CASSVVSGSSSYNERFF.

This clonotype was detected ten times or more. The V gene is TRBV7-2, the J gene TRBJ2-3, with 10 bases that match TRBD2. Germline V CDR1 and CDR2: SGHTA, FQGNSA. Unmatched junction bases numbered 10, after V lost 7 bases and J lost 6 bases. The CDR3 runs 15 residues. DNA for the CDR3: TGTGCCAGCACCCACAGCGGGGGGGCCGGGGATACGCAGTATTTT. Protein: CASTHSGGAGDTQYF.

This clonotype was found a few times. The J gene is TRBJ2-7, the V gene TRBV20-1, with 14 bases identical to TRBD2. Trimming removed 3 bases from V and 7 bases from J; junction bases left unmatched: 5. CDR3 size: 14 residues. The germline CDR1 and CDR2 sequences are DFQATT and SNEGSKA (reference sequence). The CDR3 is CSARTSGGAGEQYF. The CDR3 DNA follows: TGCAGTGCTAGGACTAGCGGGGGGGCAGGGGAGCAGTACTTC.

The CDR3 sequence: CASSPWRGGNQPQHF. The CDR3 DNA follows: TGTGCCAGCTCCCCCTGGAGGGGTGGCAATCAGCCCCAGCATTTT. The chain combines TRBV18 with TRBJ1-5, with a possible D match to TRBD1 (5 bases). The CDR3 spans 15 residues. The germline V gene encodes CDR1 KGHSH and CDR2 LQKENI. The V and J ends lost 6 bases and 2 bases respectively, with 14 bases between them.

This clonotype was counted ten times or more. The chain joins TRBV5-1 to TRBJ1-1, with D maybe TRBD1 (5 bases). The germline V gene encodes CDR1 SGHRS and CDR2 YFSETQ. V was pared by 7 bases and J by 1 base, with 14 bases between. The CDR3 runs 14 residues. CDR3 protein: CASHLGRGNTEAFF. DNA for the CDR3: TGCGCCAGCCACCTGGGACGAGGGAACACTGAAGCTTTCTTT.

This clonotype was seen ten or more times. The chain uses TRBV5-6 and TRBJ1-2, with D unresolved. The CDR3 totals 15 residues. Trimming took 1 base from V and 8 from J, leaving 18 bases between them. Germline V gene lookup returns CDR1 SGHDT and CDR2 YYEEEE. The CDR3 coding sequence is TGTGCCAGCAGCTTGCGGTGGGCCAGGCTTGGGGGCTACACCTTC. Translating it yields CASSLRWARLGGYTF.

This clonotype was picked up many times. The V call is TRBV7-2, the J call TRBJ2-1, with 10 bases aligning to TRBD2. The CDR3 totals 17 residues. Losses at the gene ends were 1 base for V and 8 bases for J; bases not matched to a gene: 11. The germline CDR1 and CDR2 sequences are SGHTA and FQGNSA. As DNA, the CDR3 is TGTGCCAGCAGCTTAGGGGCTAGCGGGAGTTTCCGGGATGAGCAGTTCTTC. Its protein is CASSLGASGSFRDEQFF.

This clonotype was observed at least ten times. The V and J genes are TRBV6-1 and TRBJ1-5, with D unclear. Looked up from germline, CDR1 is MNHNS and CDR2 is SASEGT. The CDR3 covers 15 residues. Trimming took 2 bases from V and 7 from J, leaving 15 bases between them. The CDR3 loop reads CASSEISAPVQPQHF. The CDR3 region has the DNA TGTGCCAGCAGTGAAATCTCGGCCCCCGTACAGCCCCAGCATTTT.

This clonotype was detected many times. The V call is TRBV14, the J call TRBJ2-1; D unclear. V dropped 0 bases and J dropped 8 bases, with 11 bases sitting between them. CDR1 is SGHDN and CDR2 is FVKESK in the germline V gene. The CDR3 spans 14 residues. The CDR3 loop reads CASSQDSPAYEQFF. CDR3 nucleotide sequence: TGTGCCAGCAGCCAAGATAGCCCCGCCTATGAGCAGTTCTTC.

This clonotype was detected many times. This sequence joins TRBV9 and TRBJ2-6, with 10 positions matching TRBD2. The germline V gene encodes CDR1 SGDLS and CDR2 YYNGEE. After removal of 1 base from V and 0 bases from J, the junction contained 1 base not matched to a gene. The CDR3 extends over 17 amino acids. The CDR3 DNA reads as TGTGCCAGCAGCGTACTAGCGGGGGTCTCTGGGGCCAACGTCCTGACTTTC. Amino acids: CASSVLAGVSGANVLTF.

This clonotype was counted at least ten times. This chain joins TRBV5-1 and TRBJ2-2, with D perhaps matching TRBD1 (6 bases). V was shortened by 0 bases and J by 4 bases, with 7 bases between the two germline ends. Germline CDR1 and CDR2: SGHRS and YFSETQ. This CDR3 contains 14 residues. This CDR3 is CASSLARGTGELFF. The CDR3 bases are TGCGCCAGCAGCTTGGCCAGGGGCACCGGGGAGCTGTTTTTT.

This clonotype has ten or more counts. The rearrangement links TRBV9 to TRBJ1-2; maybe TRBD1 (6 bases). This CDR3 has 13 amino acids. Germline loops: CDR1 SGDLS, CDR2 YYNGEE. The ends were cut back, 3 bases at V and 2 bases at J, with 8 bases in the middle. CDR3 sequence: CASSATGNYGYTF. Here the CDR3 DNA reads TGTGCCAGCAGCGCCACAGGGAACTATGGCTACACCTTC.

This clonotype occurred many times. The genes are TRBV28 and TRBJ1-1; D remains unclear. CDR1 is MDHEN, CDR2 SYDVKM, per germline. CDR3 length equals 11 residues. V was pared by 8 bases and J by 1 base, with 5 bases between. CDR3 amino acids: CASAGNTEAFF. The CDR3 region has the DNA TGTGCCAGCGCTGGGAACACTGAAGCTTTCTTT. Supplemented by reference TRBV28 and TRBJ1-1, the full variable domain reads DVKVTQSSRYLVKRTGEKVFLECVQDMDHENMFWYRQDPGLGLRLIYFSYDVKMKEKGDIPEGYSVSREKKERFSLILESASTNQTSMYLCASAGNTEAFFGQGTRLTVV.

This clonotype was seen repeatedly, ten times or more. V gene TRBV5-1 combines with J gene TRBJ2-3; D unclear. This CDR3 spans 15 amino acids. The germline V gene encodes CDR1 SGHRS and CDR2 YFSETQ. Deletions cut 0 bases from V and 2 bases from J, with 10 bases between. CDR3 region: CASSLAGTTTDTQYF. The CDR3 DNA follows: TGCGCCAGCAGCTTGGCCGGCACCACCACAGATACGCAGTATTTT.

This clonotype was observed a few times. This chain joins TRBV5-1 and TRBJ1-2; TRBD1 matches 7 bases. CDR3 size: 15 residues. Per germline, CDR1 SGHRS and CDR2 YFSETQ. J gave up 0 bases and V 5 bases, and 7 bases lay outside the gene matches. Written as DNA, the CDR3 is TGCGCCAGCAGTTCCGGGACAGTGGCTAACTATGGCTACACCTTC. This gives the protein CASSSGTVANYGYTF.